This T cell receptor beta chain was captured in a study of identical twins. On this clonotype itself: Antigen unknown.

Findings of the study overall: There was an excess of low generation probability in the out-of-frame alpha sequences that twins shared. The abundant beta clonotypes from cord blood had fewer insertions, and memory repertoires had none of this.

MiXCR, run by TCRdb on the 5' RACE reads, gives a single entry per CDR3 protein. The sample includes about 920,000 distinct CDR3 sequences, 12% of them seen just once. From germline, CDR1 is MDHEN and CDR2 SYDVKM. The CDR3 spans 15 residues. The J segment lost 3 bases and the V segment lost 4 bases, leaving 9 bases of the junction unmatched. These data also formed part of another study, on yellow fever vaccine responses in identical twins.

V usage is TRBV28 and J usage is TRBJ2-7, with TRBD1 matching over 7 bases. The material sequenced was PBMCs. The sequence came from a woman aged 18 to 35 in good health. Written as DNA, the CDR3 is TGTGCCAGCAGTTCCCCACCGGGACAGAACTACGAGCAGTACTTC. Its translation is CASSSPPGQNYEQYF.